Listed here is a single TCR beta chain. Its antigen is not identified. The primer mix had 60 Vbeta and 13 Jbeta primers. TCRdb's copy holds only in-frame clones and misses some; the assay was immunoSEQ multiplex PCR. Among tens of thousands of clones, 65% to 70% were seen once, and the ten largest hold 9.5% to 12%. After removal of 6 bases from V and 6 bases from J, the junction contained 8 bases not matched to a gene. Per the germline V gene, CDR1 is SGHAT and CDR2 is FQNNGV. The CDR3 length is 15 residues. This entry is derived from a study of cytomegalovirus exposure and HLA in healthy donors. About the study: There were 75 million to 95 million unique TCRs (from HLA-typed donors) in an early data release. Findings and caveats of the study: Sequencing had likely introduced a cluster of highly shared sequence variants as an artifact. The HLA-A and HLA-B alleles of most subjects were reportedly predicted accurately from TCR beta sequences. In a later analysis, specific HLA alleles were associated with more than 15,000 TCR beta sequences at a 0.05 false discovery rate.

The genes are TRBV11-2 and TRBJ1-6; TRBD1 matches 7 bases. This receptor was obtained from a woman in her thirties in good health and CMV-seronegative. The source material was PBMCs. CDR3 residues: CASSQTGQANSPLHF. The CDR3 DNA follows: TGTGCCAGCAGTCAGACAGGACAGGCTAATTCACCCCTCCACTTT.